This TCR beta chain comes out of a study of cytomegalovirus exposure and HLA in healthy donors. Study results and limitations: Per a prior analysis, the majority of TCR beta V segments were productive roughly 90% or roughly 30% of the time.

Amplification used 60 Vbeta primers and 13 Jbeta primers. The method was immunoSEQ multiplex PCR; TCRdb's version includes in-frame clones alone and lacks a portion of them. This table holds approximately 150,000 clones, around 78% found once. This CDR3 region has 14 residues. V was clipped by 7 bases and J by 1 base, with 11 bases between them. The germline V gene encodes CDR1 SNHLY and CDR2 FYNNEI. For this clone: Its antigen is undetermined.

This rearrangement joins TRBV2 to TRBJ1-3; D call uncertain. This clonotype originated in a woman aged 45-60 years in good health and CMV-seropositive. Sequenced input: PBMCs. CDR3 sequence: CASKEVASGNTIYF. The CDR3 nucleotides read TGTGCCAGCAAGGAGGTGGCATCTGGAAACACCATATATTTT.